One and the same sample provided the 9 T cell receptor beta chains below, sequenced in a study of Ad26.COV2.S vaccination and SARS-CoV-2 variants. Clones were read by immunoSEQ multiplex PCR, and TCRdb kept only the in-frame ones, dropping some. The table lists under 550,000 clones, 88% of them singletons. Regarding treatment: around 19 received Ad26.COV2.S at low or high dose, single or two shots; about 5 received placebo; per-sample allocation not given. Samples analyzed were those drawn on day 63 after the first vaccine or placebo injection. Sequenced here: peripheral blood, sampled in a trial of Ad26.COV2.S vaccine versus placebo. The receptors were sampled from a person aged 18-60 years who received the Ad26.COV2.S COVID-19 vaccine or a placebo.

V usage is TRBV7-8 and J usage is TRBJ2-1; either TRBD1 or TRBD2 may fit D (6 bases each). Germline CDR1 reads SGHVS; CDR2 reads FQNEAQ. Trimming stripped 5 bases from V and 4 bases from J, with 15 bases between. There are 15 residues in the CDR3. CDR3 sequence: CASSLEGGRYNEQFF. The DNA of the CDR3 is TGTGCCAGCAGCCTCGAGGGGGGCCGGTACAATGAGCAGTTCTTC.

This clone was detected once. The chain employs TRBV28 and TRBJ1-5; 7 bases agree with TRBD1. V lost 6 bases, J lost 5 bases, and 10 bases stayed unmatched. Germline assignment: CDR1 MDHEN and CDR2 SYDVKM. This CDR3 region has 15 residues. CDR3 in DNA: TGTGCCAGCAGCCAAGTCGACAGGGTGGATCAGCCCCAGCATTTT. It encodes CASSQVDRVDQPQHF.

This clone was found a few times. This sequence joins TRBV5-6 and TRBJ1-3; D is ambiguous. The CDR3 length is 15 residues. V lost 4 bases to trimming and J lost 14 bases, with 25 bases between them. The germline V gene encodes CDR1 SGHDT and CDR2 YYEEEE. The CDR3 spells CASSRRWGDSLSVYF. CDR3 sequence (DNA): TGTGCCAGCAGCAGAAGGTGGGGAGATAGTCTTTCCGTATATTTT. Full variable domain (remainder filled in from reference TRBV5-6 and TRBJ1-3): DAGVTQSPTHLIKTRGQQVTLRCSPKSGHDTVSWYQQALGQGPQFIFQYYEEEERQRGNFPDRFSGHQFPNYSSELNVNALLLGDSALYLCASSRRWGDSLSVYFGEGSWLTVV.

Comments on this clone: Other nucleotide sequences in the sample specify the same CDR3. CDR3 amino acids: CASSQGSYNSPLHF. For the CDR3, the DNA is TGCGCCAGCAGCCAGGGCTCCTATAATTCACCCCTCCACTTT. The chain links TRBV4-1 to TRBJ1-6; D is unclear. V dropped 3 bases and J dropped 0 bases, with 3 bases sitting between them. Germline V CDR1 and CDR2: MGHRA, YSYEKL. The CDR3 length is 14 residues.

The gene calls are TRBV9 and TRBJ2-2; 8 nucleotides line up with TRBD2. V trimming: 4 bases; J trimming: 7 bases; junction bases outside the gene matches: 6. Per the germline V gene, CDR1 is SGDLS and CDR2 is YYNGEE. CDR3 length: 14 residues. The CDR3 sequence is CASSTSGGLGELFF. The CDR3 DNA is TGTGCCAGCAGCACCAGCGGGGGTCTCGGGGAGCTGTTTTTT.

This sequence joins TRBV6-2 or TRBV6-3 and TRBJ2-3; D is possibly TRBD2 (6 bases). The CDR3 extends over 13 amino acids. Trimming left V 4 bases short and J 7 bases short, with 12 bases between. Looked up from germline, CDR1 is MNHEY and CDR2 is SVGEGT. For the CDR3, the DNA is TGTGCCAGCAGTTGGGGACGGGGGAATACGCAGTATTTT. The encoded protein is CASSWGRGNTQYF.

V gene TRBV28 combines with J gene TRBJ2-3; D could derive from TRBD1 or TRBD2 (5 bases each). Per the germline V gene, CDR1 is MDHEN and CDR2 is SYDVKM. Trimming shortened V by 2 bases and J by 2 bases, and 8 bases separated the two germline ends. The CDR3 loop spans 14 amino acids. The chain's CDR3 is CASSLLGDTDTQYF. Written as DNA, the CDR3 is TGTGCCAGCAGTTTACTGGGGGACACAGATACGCAGTATTTT.

V usage is TRBV24-1 and J usage is TRBJ2-1; D gene unclear. Trimming left V 5 bases short and J 9 bases short, with 13 bases between. The CDR3 sequence is 13 residues long. Germline V gene lookup returns CDR1 KGHDR and CDR2 SFDVKD. This CDR3 reads CATSAPGLGEQFF. The CDR3 DNA reads as TGTGCCACCAGTGCTCCAGGTCTCGGTGAGCAGTTCTTC.

This chain connects TRBV4-1 to TRBJ2-3, with 7 bases that match TRBD1. Per germline, CDR1 MGHRA and CDR2 YSYEKL. V lost 6 bases, J lost 3 bases, and 9 bases stayed unmatched. This CDR3 has 15 residues. The CDR3 reads CASSPRDSTTDTQYF. For the CDR3, the DNA is TGCGCCAGCAGTCCTCGGGACAGCACGACAGATACGCAGTATTTT.